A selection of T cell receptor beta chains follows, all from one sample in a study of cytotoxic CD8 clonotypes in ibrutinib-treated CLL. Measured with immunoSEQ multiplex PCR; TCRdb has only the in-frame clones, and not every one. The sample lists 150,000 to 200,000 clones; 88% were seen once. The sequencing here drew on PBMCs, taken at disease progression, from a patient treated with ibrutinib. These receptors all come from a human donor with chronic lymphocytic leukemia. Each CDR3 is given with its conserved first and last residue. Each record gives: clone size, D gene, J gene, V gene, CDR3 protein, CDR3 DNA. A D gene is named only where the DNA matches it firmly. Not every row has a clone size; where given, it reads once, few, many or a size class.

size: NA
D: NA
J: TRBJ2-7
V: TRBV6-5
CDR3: CASSRTAYEQYF
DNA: TGTGCCAGCAGTAGGACAGCTTACGAGCAGTACTTC

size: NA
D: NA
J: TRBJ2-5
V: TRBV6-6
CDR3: CASSWDPIRSVYF
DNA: TGTGCCAGCAGTTGGGATCCGATCCGGTCGGTGTACTTC

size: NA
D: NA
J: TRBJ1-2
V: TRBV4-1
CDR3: CASSPPWGTTNYGYTF
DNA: TGCGCCAGCAGCCCACCCTGGGGCACGACTAACTATGGCTACACCTTC

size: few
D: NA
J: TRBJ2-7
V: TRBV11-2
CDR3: CASSLSGGIRYF
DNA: TGTGCCAGCAGCTTATCGGGTGGAATACGGTACTTC

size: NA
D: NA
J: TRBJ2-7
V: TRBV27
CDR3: CASSTLWDSGSYEQYF
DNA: TGTGCCAGCAGTACCCTATGGGATAGTGGCTCCTACGAGCAGTACTTC

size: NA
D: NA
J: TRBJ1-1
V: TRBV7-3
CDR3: CASSSNNTEAFF
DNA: TGTGCCAGCAGCTCCAATAACACTGAAGCTTTCTTT

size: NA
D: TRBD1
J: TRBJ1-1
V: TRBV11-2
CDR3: CASSLNRGFAEAFF
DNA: TGTGCCAGCAGCCTTAACAGGGGCTTCGCTGAAGCTTTCTTT

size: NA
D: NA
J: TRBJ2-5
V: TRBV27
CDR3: CASSLKGSPETQYF
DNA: TGTGCCAGCAGTTTAAAGGGGTCACCAGAGACCCAGTACTTC

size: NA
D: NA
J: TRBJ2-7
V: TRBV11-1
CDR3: CASSPPDSYEQYF
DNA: TGTGCCAGCAGCCCCCCAGATTCCTACGAGCAGTACTTC

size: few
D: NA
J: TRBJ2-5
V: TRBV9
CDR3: CASSTHMGETQYF
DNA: TGTGCCAGCAGCACGCACATGGGGGAGACCCAGTACTTC

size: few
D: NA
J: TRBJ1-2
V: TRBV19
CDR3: CASSRAHTDGYTF
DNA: TGTGCCAGTAGTAGGGCCCACACAGATGGCTACACCTTC

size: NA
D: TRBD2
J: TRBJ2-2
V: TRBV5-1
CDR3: CASSPTTSGVTGELFF
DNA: TGCGCCAGCAGCCCCACGACTAGCGGAGTCACCGGGGAGCTGTTTTTT

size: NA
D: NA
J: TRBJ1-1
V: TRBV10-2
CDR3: CASSEVGLGRRTEAFF
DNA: TGCGCCAGCAGTGAGGTGGGCCTTGGAAGACGCACTGAAGCTTTCTTT

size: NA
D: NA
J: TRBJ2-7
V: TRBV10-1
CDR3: CASSEFTGGAYEQYF
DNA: TGCGCCAGCAGTGAGTTTACAGGGGGGGCCTACGAGCAGTACTTC

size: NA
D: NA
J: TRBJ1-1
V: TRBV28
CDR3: CASSRGTDYTEAFF
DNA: TGTGCCAGCAGCCGAGGGACGGACTACACTGAAGCTTTCTTT

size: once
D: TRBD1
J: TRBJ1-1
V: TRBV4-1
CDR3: CASSQDGTGIGEAFF
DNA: TGCGCCAGCAGCCAAGATGGGACAGGGATCGGGGAAGCTTTCTTT

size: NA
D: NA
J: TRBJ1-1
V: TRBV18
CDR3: CASSPGQRNTEAFF
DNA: TGTGCCAGCTCACCAGGACAGAGGAACACTGAAGCTTTCTTT

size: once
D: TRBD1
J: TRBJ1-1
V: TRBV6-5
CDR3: CASSTGSMNTEAFF
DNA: TGTGCCAGTTCGACAGGGTCCATGAACACTGAAGCTTTCTTT

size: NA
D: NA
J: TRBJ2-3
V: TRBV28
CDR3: CASSKRTDTQYF
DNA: TGTGCCAGCAGCAAACGCACAGATACGCAGTATTTT

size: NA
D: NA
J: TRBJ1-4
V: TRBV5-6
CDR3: CASSSRRGTNEKLFF
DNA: TGTGCCAGCAGCTCCCGGAGGGGGACTAATGAAAAACTGTTTTTT

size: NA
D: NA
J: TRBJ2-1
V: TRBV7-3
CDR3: CASSSKPGLPNEQFF
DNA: TGTGCCAGCAGCTCGAAACCGGGACTCCCGAATGAGCAGTTCTTC

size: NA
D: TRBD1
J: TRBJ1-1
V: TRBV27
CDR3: CASSSTGYAEAFF
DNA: TGTGCCAGCAGTTCGACAGGGTACGCTGAAGCTTTCTTT

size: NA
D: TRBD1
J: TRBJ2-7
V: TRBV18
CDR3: CASSPPDRVGAYEQYF
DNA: TGTGCCAGCTCACCACCGGACAGGGTAGGCGCCTACGAGCAGTACTTC

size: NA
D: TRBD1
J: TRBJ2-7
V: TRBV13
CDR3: CASSPQIRDRDYYEQYF
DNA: TGTGCCAGCAGCCCGCAGATCCGGGACAGGGACTACTACGAGCAGTACTTC

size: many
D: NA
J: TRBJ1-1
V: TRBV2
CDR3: CASSGNRVGTEAFF
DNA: TGTGCCAGCAGTGGCAACAGGGTAGGGACTGAAGCTTTCTTT

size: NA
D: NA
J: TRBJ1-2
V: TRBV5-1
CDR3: CASSLDNYGYTF
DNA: TGCGCCAGCAGCTTGGACAACTATGGCTACACCTTC

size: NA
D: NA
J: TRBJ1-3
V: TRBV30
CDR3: CAYQTGNSGNTIYF
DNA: TGTGCCTACCAGACAGGCAACTCTGGAAACACCATATATTTT

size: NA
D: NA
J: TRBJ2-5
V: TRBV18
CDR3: CASSPQSETQYF
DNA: TGTGCCAGCTCACCTCAGTCAGAGACCCAGTACTTC

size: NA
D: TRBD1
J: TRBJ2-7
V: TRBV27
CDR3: CASSRDRAGEQYF
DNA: TGTGCCAGCAGTCGGGACAGGGCGGGCGAGCAGTACTTC

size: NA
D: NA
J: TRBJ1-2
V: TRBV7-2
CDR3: CASSPPSGRAGRRDGYTF
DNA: TGTGCCAGCAGCCCCCCCAGCGGACGGGCAGGGCGACGTGATGGCTACACCTTC

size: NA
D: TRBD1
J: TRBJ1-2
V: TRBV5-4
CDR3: CASSLDTGGSGGYTF
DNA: TGTGCCAGCAGCTTGGATACAGGGGGCTCCGGTGGCTACACCTTC

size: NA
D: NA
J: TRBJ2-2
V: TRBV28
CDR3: CASSVMIGELFF
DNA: TGTGCCAGCAGCGTGATGATAGGGGAGCTGTTTTTT

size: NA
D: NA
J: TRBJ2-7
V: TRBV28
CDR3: CASSFMPRTYEQYF
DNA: TGTGCCAGCAGTTTTATGCCTCGTACCTACGAGCAGTACTTC

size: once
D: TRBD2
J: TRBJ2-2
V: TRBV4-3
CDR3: CASSQRGLAPTGELFF
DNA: TGCGCCAGCAGCCAGAGAGGACTAGCACCCACCGGGGAGCTGTTTTTT

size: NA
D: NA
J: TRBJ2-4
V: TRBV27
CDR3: CASSTTGTLLAKNIQYF
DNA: TGTGCCAGCAGTACCACCGGGACTCTTCTAGCCAAAAACATTCAGTACTTC

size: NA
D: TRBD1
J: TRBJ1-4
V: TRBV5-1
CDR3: CASSLGTRGRNEKLFF
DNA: TGCGCCAGCAGCTTGGGAACAAGGGGGCGAAATGAAAAACTGTTTTTT

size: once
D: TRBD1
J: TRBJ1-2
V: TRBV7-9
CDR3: CASSSPLTGKDDYGYTF
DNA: TGTGCCAGCAGTTCACCTCTGACAGGGAAAGATGACTATGGCTACACCTTC

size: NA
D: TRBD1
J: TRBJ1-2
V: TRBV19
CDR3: CASSTLGRDRAIANYGYTF
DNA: TGTGCCAGTAGTACTCTCGGCAGGGACAGGGCCATAGCTAACTATGGCTACACCTTC

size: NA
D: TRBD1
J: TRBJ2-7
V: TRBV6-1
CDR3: CASSKMDRGIYEQYF
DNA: TGTGCCAGCAGTAAAATGGACAGGGGGATCTACGAGCAGTACTTC

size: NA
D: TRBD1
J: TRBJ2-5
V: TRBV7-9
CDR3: CASSLVDRGLQETQYF
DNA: TGTGCCAGCAGCTTAGTGGACAGGGGACTCCAAGAGACCCAGTACTTC

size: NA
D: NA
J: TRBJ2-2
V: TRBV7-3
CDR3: CASSATGTGELFF
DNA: TGTGCCAGCAGCGCTACAGGCACCGGGGAGCTGTTTTTT

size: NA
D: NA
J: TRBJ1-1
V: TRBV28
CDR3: CASGRDTEAFF
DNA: TGTGCCAGCGGAAGGGACACTGAAGCTTTCTTT

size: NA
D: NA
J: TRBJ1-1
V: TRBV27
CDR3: CASRQGLTEAFF
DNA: TGTGCCAGCAGACAGGGTTTGACTGAAGCTTTCTTT

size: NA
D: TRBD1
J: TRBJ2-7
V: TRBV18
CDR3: CASSPQPDRGWYEQYF
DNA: TGTGCCAGCTCACCACAACCGGACAGGGGGTGGTACGAGCAGTACTTC

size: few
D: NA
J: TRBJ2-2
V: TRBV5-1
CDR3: CASRKGDTGELFF
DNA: TGCGCCAGCAGAAAGGGGGACACCGGGGAGCTGTTTTTT

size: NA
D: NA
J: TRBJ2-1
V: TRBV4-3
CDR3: CASSQDAVYNEQFF
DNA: TGCGCCAGCAGCCAAGATGCAGTATACAATGAGCAGTTCTTC